This TCR beta chain comes out of a study of OX40 agonist ivuxolimab in advanced cancers. Regarding the study as a whole: Expanded clones tended on average to be more numerous among CD8+ T cells than CD4+.

Assay used: immunoSEQ multiplex PCR; TCRdb lists only in-frame clones, some missing. The table includes roughly 75,000 clones, about 88% detected once. With regard to this clone: What it binds is unknown.

Germline V lookup: CDR1 SGHRS, CDR2 YFSETQ. With 0 bases clipped from V and 7 bases from J, the junction kept 1 base outside the gene matches. CDR3 length: 13 residues. The chain employs TRBV5-1 and TRBJ1-5; TRBD1 agrees at 7 bases. Sequencing was performed on CD4+ or CD8+ T cells sorted from blood, taken in a trial of the OX40 agonist ivuxolimab. This receptor was identified in an adult with an advanced solid tumor such as melanoma, head and neck, liver or kidney cancer. The CDR3 sequence: CASSLGQGQPQHF. DNA of the CDR3: TGCGCCAGCAGCTTGGGACAGGGCCAGCCCCAGCATTTT.